The 17 T cell receptor beta chains given below trace back to one sample, sequenced in a study of vaccination and CD4 T cells after COVID-19. Oncomine TCR Beta short-read sequencing was applied to DNA from cultured CD4+ T cells. Via MiXCR, TCRdb re-called the PCR reads, giving one row per CDR3 protein. The repertoire holds approximately 13,000 distinct CDR3 sequences, 25% to 30% seen once, with around 27% in the top ten. Stated treatment: approximately nine-day PBMC culture with coronavirus spike peptide pools or control peptides (ViraFEST assay). Their target antigens are unknown. This specimen was CD4+ T cells from blood, cultured in vitro, taken before SARS-CoV-2 vaccination. These receptors came from a human donor who received a COVID-19 vaccine.

This sequence joins TRBV14 and TRBJ1-1; D perhaps matches TRBD1 (5 bases). Germline V gene lookup returns CDR1 SGHDN and CDR2 FVKESK. The V end was cut by 0 bases, the J end by 7 bases, with 9 bases between. The CDR3 has 13 amino acids. The CDR3 spells CASSQDVGGEAFF. CDR3 in DNA: TGTGCCAGCAGCCAAGATGTCGGGGGTGAAGCTTTCTTT.

This sequence joins TRBV12-3 or TRBV12-4 and TRBJ1-2; D gene uncertain. Trimming cost V 4 bases and J 3 bases, with 12 bases left between them. The CDR3 runs 14 residues. The CDR3 loop reads CASSSYSSYYGYTF. CDR3 nucleotides: TGTGCCAGCAGTTCCTACAGTTCCTACTATGGCTACACCTTC.

This clonotype came up once. This chain links TRBV29-1 with TRBJ2-3; 9 bases map to TRBD1. The CDR3 extends over 16 amino acids. V shed 1 base, J shed 1 base, and the junction held 6 bases outside the gene matches. Germline V gene data show CDR1 as SQVTM and CDR2 as ANQGSEA. The CDR3 coding sequence is TGCAGCGTTGAAGTACAGGGGGCCTATGGCACAGATACGCAGTATTTT. Its protein is CSVEVQGAYGTDTQYF.

The rearrangement uses TRBV5-4 and TRBJ2-5; D unresolved. CDR1 and CDR2 (germline): SGHNT, YYREEE (reference sequence). There are 15 residues in the CDR3. The V end was cut by 4 bases, the J end by 1 base, with 14 bases between. For the CDR3, the DNA is TGTGCCAGCAGCCCCCGCCTTCGAGCCCAAGAGACCCAGTACTTC. This gives the protein CASSPRLRAQETQYF. Together with reference TRBV5-4 and TRBJ2-5, the CDR3 gives the full variable domain: ETGVTQSPTHLIKTRGQQVTLRCSSQSGHNTVSWYQQALGQGPQFIFQYYREEENGRGNFPPRFSGLQFPNYSSELNVNALELDDSALYLCASSPRLRAQETQYFGPGTRLLVL.

The chain couples TRBV27 to TRBJ1-1; 7 nucleotides agree with TRBD1. V was pared by 6 bases and J by 4 bases, with 5 bases of the junction left unmatched. CDR1 is MNHEY and CDR2 is SMNVEV in the germline V gene (reference sequence). CDR3 length equals 13 residues. The CDR3 protein is CASRRQGPTEAFF. The CDR3 nucleotides are TGTGCCAGCAGACGACAGGGCCCCACTGAAGCTTTCTTT.

This chain connects TRBV20-1 to TRBJ2-5, with 11 positions matching TRBD2. J gave up 5 bases and V 1 base, and 3 bases lay outside the gene matches. The CDR3 is 14 residues long. Germline V gene lookup returns CDR1 DFQATT and CDR2 SNEGSKA (reference sequence). CDR3 protein: CSARGLAGIETQYF. Written as DNA, the CDR3 is TGCAGTGCTAGAGGACTAGCGGGGATTGAGACCCAGTACTTC.

This rearrangement joins TRBV7-8 to TRBJ2-3; the match to TRBD1 covers 8 bases. CDR1 and CDR2 (germline): SGHVS, FQNEAQ. The V segment lost 5 bases and the J segment 8 bases; nucleotides outside the gene matches: 12. This CDR3 has 15 residues. This CDR3 is CASSPDGGTGGTQYF. CDR3 sequence (DNA): TGTGCCAGCAGCCCAGATGGAGGGACAGGCGGTACGCAGTATTTT. Drawing the rest from reference TRBV7-8 and TRBJ2-3, the complete variable domain is GAGVSQSPRYKVAKRGQDVALRCDPISGHVSLFWYQQALGQGPEFLTYFQNEAQLDKSGLPSDRFFAERPEGSVSTLKIQRTQQEDSAVYLCASSPDGGTGGTQYFGPGTRLTVL.

The chain recombines TRBV29-1 with TRBJ1-2; 7 bases fit TRBD1. The trim removed 7 bases at V and 0 bases at J, leaving 5 bases unmatched. This CDR3 has 13 amino acids. The V gene's germline CDR1 is SQVTM and CDR2 ANQGSEA. CDR3 in DNA: TGCAGCGACTACAGGGGCGCTAACTATGGCTACACCTTC. The encoded protein is CSDYRGANYGYTF.

By its share, this clonotype is medium-sized. The J gene is TRBJ1-6, the V gene TRBV19; D possibly corresponds to TRBD1 (5 bases). The CDR3 is 15 amino acids. With 6 bases removed from V and 8 bases from J, the gap between germline ends came to 17 bases. In germline, CDR1 is LNHDA, CDR2 SQIVND (reference sequence). The CDR3 spells CASRYWRQWDSPLHF. The CDR3, as DNA: TGTGCCAGTAGATATTGGAGACAGTGGGATTCACCCCTCCACTTT.

By sample share, this clonotype is medium-sized. The CDR3 loop reads CATSDYRGGFYGYTF. The CDR3 region has the DNA TGTGCCACCAGTGATTACAGGGGCGGGTTCTATGGCTACACCTTC. V usage is TRBV24-1 and J usage is TRBJ1-2; 7 bases fit TRBD1. This CDR3 is built from 15 residues. V dropped 2 bases and J dropped 4; count of bases not matched to a gene: 6. CDR1 is KGHDR, CDR2 SFDVKD, per germline.

The rearrangement joins TRBV5-1 to TRBJ2-2; D is unclear. The CDR3 is 16 amino acids. V was shortened by 0 bases and J by 7 bases, with 16 bases between the two germline ends. Germline-derived CDR1 and CDR2 are SGHRS and YFSETQ. The DNA of the CDR3 is TGCGCCAGCAGCTTGGCCCTGTCCGGATTCAGCGGGGAGCTGTTTTTT. This codes for CASSLALSGFSGELFF. Drawing the rest from reference TRBV5-1 and TRBJ2-2, the complete variable domain is KAGVTQTPRYLIKTRGQQVTLSCSPISGHRSVSWYQQTPGQGLQFLFEYFSETQRNKGNFPGRFSGRQFSNSRSEMNVSTLELGDSALYLCASSLALSGFSGELFFGEGSRLTVL.

The rearrangement uses TRBV11-3 and TRBJ1-4; D may be TRBD1 (6 bases). Germline V gene lookup returns CDR1 SGHNT and CDR2 YENEEA. The CDR3 is made up of 15 amino acids. Trimming removed 2 bases at V and 6 bases at J, with 13 bases between. CDR3 in DNA: TGTGCCAGCAGCTTAAGGTGGACAGCCGATGAAAAACTGTTTTTT. This gives the protein CASSLRWTADEKLFF.

This clonotype was observed a few times. The chain employs TRBV7-9 and TRBJ2-6, with unresolved D. V lost 7 bases to trimming and J lost 0 bases, with 10 bases between them. The CDR3 is made up of 15 amino acids. Germline V gene sequence: CDR1 SEHNR, CDR2 FQNEAQ (reference sequence). The CDR3 nucleotides are TGTGCCAGCAAAAAAGGGCTCTCTGGGGCCAACGTCCTGACTTTC. Its translation: CASKKGLSGANVLTF.

V and J are TRBV11-3 and TRBJ2-2; 7 bases line up with TRBD2. Looked up from germline, CDR1 is SGHNT and CDR2 is YENEEA. The CDR3 spans 16 residues. V was clipped by 1 base and J by 5 bases; unmatched bases: 7. In DNA form, the CDR3 reads TGTGCCAGCAGCTTAGGCGGACTAGTGCGAACCGGGGAGCTGTTTTTT. Protein sequence: CASSLGGLVRTGELFF. The whole variable domain, remainder taken from reference TRBV11-3 and TRBJ2-2, is EAGVVQSPRYKIIEKKQPVAFWCNPISGHNTLYWYLQNLGQGPELLIRYENEEAVDDSQLPKDRFSAERLKGVDSTLKIQPAELGDSAVYLCASSLGGLVRTGELFFGEGSRLTVL.

The J gene is TRBJ2-7, the V gene TRBV5-4; the D gene is possibly TRBD1 (5 bases). With 3 bases removed from V and 3 bases from J, the gap between germline ends came to 10 bases. CDR3 length equals 13 residues. Looked up from germline, CDR1 is SGHNT and CDR2 is YYREEE (reference sequence). CDR3 coding DNA: TGTGCCAGCAGCTCAGACAGAAACTACGAGCAGTACTTC. Translation gives CASSSDRNYEQYF.

The sample holds a few counts of this clonotype. The V gene is TRBV19, the J gene TRBJ1-5; a weak D match, TRBD1 (5 bases). Looked up from germline, CDR1 is LNHDA and CDR2 is SQIVND (reference sequence). Trimming cost V 3 bases and J 2 bases, with 11 bases left between them. The CDR3 length is 15 residues. The CDR3 DNA reads TGTGCCAGTAGTATTGAGGGCAGGGGCAATCAGCCCCAGCATTTT. Its translation is CASSIEGRGNQPQHF. Full variable domain (remainder filled in from reference TRBV19 and TRBJ1-5): DGGITQSPKYLFRKEGQNVTLSCEQNLNHDAMYWYRQDPGQGLRLIYYSQIVNDFQKGDIAEGYSVSREKKESFPLTVTSAQKNPTAFYLCASSIEGRGNQPQHFGDGTRLSIL.

The CDR3 reads CASSSAGDGEKLFF. The CDR3, as DNA: TGTGCCAGCAGCTCCGCGGGGGACGGTGAAAAACTGTTTTTT. The chain carries TRBV7-3 and TRBJ1-4, with D maybe TRBD1 (5 bases). The CDR3 is made up of 14 amino acids. The germline CDR1 and CDR2 sequences are SGHTA and FQGTGA. The V end was cut by 4 bases, the J end by 7 bases, with 13 bases between.